Each of the 18 T cell receptor beta chains below was sequenced from the same sample in a study of CD8 T cells in ankylosing spondylitis. TCRdb analysed the 5' RACE reads with MiXCR anew, one entry per CDR3 protein. This table has 230,000 or so distinct CDR3 sequences, roughly a quarter appearing once. Sequenced: blood, either unsorted or a sorted T cell fraction (not recorded which). The receptor set was obtained from a male donor with ankylosing spondylitis or in good health (not recorded which).

The chain couples TRBV20-1 to TRBJ1-1, with D maybe TRBD1 (6 bases). V was shortened by 6 bases and J by 3 bases, with 11 bases between the two germline ends. The CDR3 spans 12 residues. CDR1 and CDR2 (germline): DFQATT, SNEGSKA (reference sequence). CDR3 nucleotides: TGCAGTGCCACCCAGGGGTACACTGAAGCTTTCTTT. This translates into CSATQGYTEAFF.

In its sample, this clonotype was seen many times. V is TRBV20-1 and J is TRBJ1-1, with D perhaps matching TRBD1 (6 bases). V was pared by 4 bases and J by 2 bases, with 8 bases between. Germline V gene lookup returns CDR1 DFQATT and CDR2 SNEGSKA (reference sequence). There are 12 residues in the CDR3. The CDR3 protein is CSATQGNTEAFF. The DNA for the CDR3 is TGCAGTGCTACACAGGGTAACACTGAAGCTTTCTTT.

The sample holds many counts of this clonotype. The chain recombines TRBV7-3 with TRBJ2-2, with unresolved D. This CDR3 region has 16 residues. V was shortened by 4 bases and J by 0 bases, with 12 bases between the two germline ends. CDR1 is SGHTA and CDR2 is FQGTGA in the germline V gene. This CDR3 reads CASSSQSPANTGELFF. In DNA form, the CDR3 reads TGTGCCAGCAGCTCACAGAGTCCCGCGAACACCGGGGAGCTGTTTTTT.

The rearrangement links TRBV11-2 to TRBJ2-2; D is uncertain. CDR3 length: 13 amino acids. Germline values: CDR1 SGHAT, CDR2 FQNNGV. V shed 5 bases and J shed 7 bases, with 11 bases lying between them. CDR3 sequence (DNA): TGTGCCAGCAGCAAAGAGCTGTTCGGGGAGCTGTTTTTT. This sequence encodes CASSKELFGELFF. The full variable domain, in which reference TRBV11-2 and TRBJ2-2 provide the parts outside the CDR3, is EAGVAQSPRYKIIEKRQSVAFWCNPISGHATLYWYQQILGQGPKLLIQFQNNGVVDDSQLPKDRFSAERLKGVDSTLKIQPAKLEDSAVYLCASSKELFGELFFGEGSRLTVL.

The CDR3 loop reads CASSQDLDTEQFF. The CDR3 DNA reads TGTGCCAGCAGCCAAGATTTGGACACCGAGCAGTTCTTC. This rearrangement joins TRBV3-1 to TRBJ2-1; D possibly corresponds to TRBD1 (5 bases). Deletions cut 0 bases from V and 10 bases from J, with 10 bases between. Germline V gene sequence: CDR1 LGHDT, CDR2 YNNKEL (reference sequence). The CDR3 contains 13 residues.

This clonotype was seen at least ten times. V and J are TRBV12-3 or TRBV12-4 and TRBJ2-7; possible D gene TRBD1, 6 bases. Trimming pared 0 bases from V and 4 bases from J, leaving 13 bases between. This CDR3 has 15 amino acids. This chain's CDR3 is CASSLALSGVYEQYF. The CDR3 bases are TGTGCCAGCAGTTTAGCACTATCAGGGGTTTACGAGCAGTACTTC.

The V gene is TRBV7-2, the J gene TRBJ2-4; TRBD2 agrees at 8 bases. CDR3 length: 14 amino acids. Germline-derived CDR1 and CDR2 are SGHTA and FQGNSA. Trimming cost V 3 bases and J 6 bases; bases outside gene matches: 4. The CDR3 reads CASSFRLAGNIQYF. CDR3 DNA sequence: TGTGCCAGCAGCTTTAGGCTAGCGGGAAACATTCAGTACTTC.

This clonotype was detected only a few times. V and J are TRBV6-1 and TRBJ2-4; TRBD1 is a possible D gene (5 bases). The CDR3 covers 14 residues. The V end lost 5 bases, the J end lost 6 bases, and 14 bases lay between the germline ends. Germline values: CDR1 MNHNS, CDR2 SASEGT. CDR3 DNA: TGTGCCAGCAGTCCAGGGCTCCGGGCAAACATTCAGTACTTC. Translation gives CASSPGLRANIQYF.

V is TRBV20-1 and J is TRBJ2-1; D may match TRBD1 or TRBD2 (5 bases each). The CDR3 runs 13 residues. The germline V gene encodes CDR1 DFQATT and CDR2 SNEGSKA (reference sequence). Trimming shortened V by 7 bases and J by 0 bases, and 10 bases separated the two germline ends. DNA for the CDR3: TGCAGTGGGGGGATCAGCTCCTACAATGAGCAGTTCTTC. Amino acid sequence: CSGGISSYNEQFF.

This clonotype was seen at least ten times. The chain recombines TRBV12-3 or TRBV12-4 with TRBJ2-3, with D hard to call. The CDR3 runs 15 residues. V shed 7 bases and J shed 0 bases, with 14 bases lying between them. For the CDR3, the DNA is TGTGCCAGCATACCCTTCGGGCTTAGCACAGATACGCAGTATTTT. Amino acids: CASIPFGLSTDTQYF.

This clonotype was found many times. DNA for the CDR3: TGCAGTGCTGAGTGGTTGGACCAAGAGACCCAGTACTTC. Amino acid sequence: CSAEWLDQETQYF. The gene calls are TRBV20-1 and TRBJ2-5; D is unclear. The V end lost 5 bases, the J end lost 0 bases, and 10 bases lay between the germline ends. The CDR3 sequence is 13 residues long. Germline CDR1 reads DFQATT; CDR2 reads SNEGSKA (reference sequence).

This clonotype was detected only a few times. The chain joins TRBV20-1 to TRBJ2-1; D not certain. Trimming took 0 bases from V and 0 from J, leaving 15 bases between them. Germline-derived CDR1 and CDR2 are DFQATT and SNEGSKA (reference sequence). The CDR3 loop spans 17 amino acids. CDR3 protein: CSARDQAGLHSYNEQFF. CDR3 sequence (DNA): TGCAGTGCTAGAGATCAAGCAGGCCTTCACTCCTACAATGAGCAGTTCTTC.

Ten or more counts support this clonotype. V and J are TRBV29-1 and TRBJ1-5; 8 nucleotides align to TRBD1. Germline CDR1 is SQVTM and CDR2 is ANQGSEA. This CDR3 has 13 residues. After removal of 7 bases from V and 5 bases from J, the junction contained 7 bases not matched to a gene. CDR3 nucleotides: TGCAGCGCCGGACAGGGCCCGGATCAGCCCCAGCATTTT. It specifies CSAGQGPDQPQHF.

This clonotype has at least ten counts. This chain links TRBV12-3 or TRBV12-4 with TRBJ1-5; weak D call: TRBD1 (5 bases). V gave up 6 bases and J gave up 4 bases, with 7 bases separating them. This CDR3 has 12 amino acids. This CDR3 reads CASRHRNQPQHF. Written as DNA, the CDR3 is TGTGCCAGCAGACACAGGAATCAGCCCCAGCATTTT.

This clonotype occurred many times. The chain couples TRBV11-2 to TRBJ2-7; 7 bases are a match to TRBD1. The ends lost 0 bases at V and 4 bases at J; junction bases unmatched: 6. The CDR3 covers 15 residues. CDR1 and CDR2 (germline): SGHAT, FQNNGV. CDR3 region: CASSLDGTAFYEQYF. DNA of the CDR3: TGTGCCAGCAGCTTAGACGGGACAGCCTTTTACGAGCAGTACTTC.

This clonotype was detected many times. The CDR3 sequence is CASNGEDRSNTEAFF. In DNA, the CDR3 is TGTGCCAGCAACGGGGAGGATAGGTCGAACACTGAAGCTTTCTTT. This chain uses TRBV6-1 with TRBJ1-1; D gene ambiguous. Per the germline V gene, CDR1 is MNHNS and CDR2 is SASEGT. The CDR3 has 15 amino acids. Trimming shortened V by 7 bases and J by 1 base, and 16 bases separated the two germline ends.

The V and J genes are TRBV2 and TRBJ2-3, with TRBD2 identical over 11 bases. The V and J ends lost 6 bases and 8 bases, in that order; junction bases with no gene match: 4. The CDR3 runs to 13 residues. Germline V gene sequence: CDR1 SNHLY, CDR2 FYNNEI. CDR3 nucleotides: TGTGCCAGCAGCCCGGGACTAGCGGTTACGCAGTATTTT. Protein product: CASSPGLAVTQYF.

This clonotype has more than one count but fewer than ten. Being one base from a much bigger clone, this may be a read error. The J gene is TRBJ1-1, the V gene TRBV12-3 or TRBV12-4; 7 bases are shared with TRBD1. The J segment lost 1 base and the V segment lost 7 bases, leaving 3 bases of the junction unmatched. This CDR3 spans 13 amino acids. CDR3 region: CASTEGANTEAFF. CDR3 DNA: TGTGCCAGCACCGAGGGGGCGAACACTGAAGCTTTCTTT.